These 5 T cell receptor beta chains were all obtained from the same sample, sequenced in a study of blood T cell repertoires in COVID-19 (TCRdb year 2020). Receptor libraries were prepared by the immunoSEQ multiplex PCR assay. In its TCRdb copy, this immuneACCESS table keeps in-frame sequences only and misses some clones. Where compared with another copy, unresolved V genes explain less than half of these, and the others have no known cause. This sample gives 150,000 to 200,000 clones in total; about 88% of them show up just once. The top ten constitute more than 0.75% of the sample. Sequencing was performed on PBMCs or T cells enriched from blood (not recorded which). The receptors were sampled from a young woman who had recovered from COVID-19.

This chain joins TRBV28 and TRBJ2-7; D unresolved. This CDR3 region has 12 residues. Germline V lookup: CDR1 MDHEN, CDR2 SYDVKM. V lost 5 bases to trimming and J lost 2 bases, with 7 bases between them. The CDR3: CASSPTPYEQYF. The CDR3 DNA reads as TGTGCCAGCAGTCCGACTCCCTACGAGCAGTACTTC. Based on the CDR3 plus reference TRBV28 and TRBJ2-7, the full variable domain is DVKVTQSSRYLVKRTGEKVFLECVQDMDHENMFWYRQDPGLGLRLIYFSYDVKMKEKGDIPEGYSVSREKKERFSLILESASTNQTSMYLCASSPTPYEQYFGPGTRLTVT.

J is TRBJ1-3 and V is TRBV27, with 9 bases matching TRBD1. The germline gives CDR1 MNHEY, CDR2 SMNVEV (reference sequence). The CDR3 consists of 13 residues. J was trimmed by 8 bases and V by 8 bases; bases with no gene match: 7. The DNA of the CDR3 is TGTGCCAGCGGACATAGACAGGGGGACACCATATATTTT. Its translation is CASGHRQGDTIYF.

The CDR3 region has the DNA TGTGCCAGCAGTTACGGGAGTCTCTACGAGCAGTACTTC. This encodes CASSYGSLYEQYF. The gene calls are TRBV6-5 and TRBJ2-7; a weak D match, TRBD2 (5 bases). This CDR3 has 13 amino acids. Deletions cut 2 bases from V and 3 bases from J, with 8 bases between. The germline V gene encodes CDR1 MNHEY and CDR2 SVGAGI.

To note about this clone: One end of the junction fails to match germline, which may point to a read error. J is TRBJ2-7 and V is TRBV3-1 (or the pseudogene TRBV3-2); 12 bases align to TRBD2. The CDR3 sequence is 15 residues long. Germline CDR1 and CDR2: LGHDT and YNNKEL (reference sequence). The CDR3 sequence is CASSQDLAGGYGQYF. The CDR3, as DNA: TGTGCCAGCAGCCAAGATCTAGCGGGAGGGTACGGGCAGTACTTC.

The CDR3 region has the DNA TGTGCCAGCAGCTCCCAGGGGGACAATGAGCAGTTCTTC. Its protein is CASSSQGDNEQFF. V is TRBV7-9 and J is TRBJ2-1; 7 bases agree with TRBD1. This CDR3 has 13 amino acids. The V gene's germline CDR1 is SEHNR and CDR2 FQNEAQ (reference sequence). The V gene end was trimmed by 4 bases and the J gene end by 5 bases; junction bases not matched to a gene: 2.